Only a few counts were recorded for the clone carrying this T cell receptor (beta chain). The antigen is not known. This specimen belongs to a study of Tregs in tolerant kidney transplant recipients. The table came from immunoSEQ multiplex PCR; TCRdb's copy has only in-frame clones and leaves some out. The sample lists around 230,000 clones, roughly 80% occurring once. Unstimulated regulatory T cells (CD4+CD25+CD127-), CD4+CD25- non-regulatory cells, CD4 and CD8 cells were FACS-sorted from thawed PBMCs. From germline, CDR1 is LNHDA and CDR2 SQIVND (reference sequence). The CDR3 has 13 amino acids. Trimming removed 9 bases from V and 6 bases from J; junction bases left unmatched: 10. General observations from the study: Activated donor B cell expansion appeared to reveal the most relevant donor-specific TCRbeta repertoire.

This rearrangement joins TRBV19 to TRBJ1-1, with 7 bases matching TRBD1. The TCR was taken from a human donor in good health. The sequencing input was CD4+ T cells from blood. CDR3 in amino acids: CASQNRGVPEAFF. CDR3 coding DNA: TGTGCCAGCCAGAACAGGGGAGTGCCTGAAGCTTTCTTT.